The clone carrying this TCR beta chain has more than one count but fewer than ten. Its antigen is unidentified. Germline values: CDR1 LNHNV, CDR2 YYDKDF (reference sequence). Between the trimmed V and J ends, which lost 0 bases and 2 bases, there was a span of 13 bases. The CDR3 length is 16 residues. These data originate in a study of T cells after yellow fever vaccination. Overall study results and limits: Weaker in magnitude, the secondary response showed a faster peak on day 5 versus 15.

Template switching with 5'RACE generated the TCR cDNA and added a universal primer site and UMIs. TCRdb itself ran the 5' RACE reads through MiXCR, one entry per CDR3 protein. The profile shows around 350,000 distinct CDR3 sequences, 6.2% of them singletons. The source material was PBMCs, sampled 5 days after the yellow fever booster vaccination. This TCR was recovered from a man younger than 45 who received the YFV17D yellow fever vaccine. V gene TRBV15 combines with J gene TRBJ2-5; a weak D match, TRBD1 (6 bases). Here the CDR3 reads CATSRDIGQSQETQYF. The CDR3, as DNA: TGTGCCACCAGCAGAGATATAGGACAGTCACAAGAGACCCAGTACTTC.